The source of this T cell receptor (beta chain) is a study of blood T cells in healthy people across ages. A second PCR of roughly 7 to 11 cycles used a sample-barcoded 5' primer and a J-beta primer mix. Every cDNA molecule carried a tag from a template-switch adaptor bearing 12 random nucleotides. TCRdb passed the 5' RACE reads through MiXCR, listing each CDR3 protein once. This table holds fewer than 900,000 distinct CDR3 sequences, 40% to 45% found once. Study-level results: Naive and antigen-experienced cells were not separated, limiting conclusive comparison.

Aged about 6 to 100, donors were systemically healthy Caucasians from Russia. Isolated PBMCs totaled at least 6.5 million in each sample. Of note for this clonotype: Its cognate antigen is unknown.

There are 13 residues in the CDR3. Between the trimmed V and J ends, which lost 5 bases and 2 bases, there was a span of 10 bases. CDR1 and CDR2 (germline): MNHEY, SVGEGT. This TCR was sampled from a woman aged 60 to 75 in good health. The chain carries TRBV6-2 or TRBV6-3 and TRBJ2-7; possible D gene TRBD2, 5 bases. The specimen sequenced was blood. The CDR3 here is CASSDGDTYEQYF. The CDR3 coding sequence is TGTGCCAGCAGTGACGGGGATACCTACGAGCAGTACTTC.